This TCR beta chain stems from a study of T cells in Graves' hyperthyroidism and ophthalmopathy. Across the whole study: Peripheral blood sampling occurred at initial diagnosis, before any treatment. General study results and limits: Most thyroid clonotypes with frequency above 0.001 were detected in blood.

Those patients with uncontrolled infection, other autoimmune disease, pregnancy or lactation were excluded. Based on clinical symptoms, serum thyroxine and TRAb, thyroid ultrasound and orbital computed tomography, diagnoses were reached. This clonotype showed up many times. What it recognizes is unknown. Template material for amplifying TCR beta CDR3 regions consisted of RNA transcripts. First-round RT-PCR of the TCR CDR3 relied on the HTBI primer set. MiXCR, run by TCRdb on the multiplex PCR reads, gives a single entry per CDR3 protein. The table records under 350,000 distinct CDR3 sequences, about an eighth of them present only once. V lost 6 bases and J 3 bases, leaving 21 bases between the germline ends. The length of the CDR3 is 17 residues. Germline CDR1 MNHNS, CDR2 SASEGT.

The chain has TRBV6-1 and TRBJ1-5; D call uncertain. This receptor was obtained from a woman aged 25 to 39 with Graves' hyperthyroidism that later progressed to Graves' ophthalmopathy. Sequenced: blood. The CDR3 nucleotides read TGTGCCAGCAGCCTACAAGGACGGAGGAGGAACAATCAGCCCCAGCATTTT. Its translation is CASSLQGRRRNNQPQHF.